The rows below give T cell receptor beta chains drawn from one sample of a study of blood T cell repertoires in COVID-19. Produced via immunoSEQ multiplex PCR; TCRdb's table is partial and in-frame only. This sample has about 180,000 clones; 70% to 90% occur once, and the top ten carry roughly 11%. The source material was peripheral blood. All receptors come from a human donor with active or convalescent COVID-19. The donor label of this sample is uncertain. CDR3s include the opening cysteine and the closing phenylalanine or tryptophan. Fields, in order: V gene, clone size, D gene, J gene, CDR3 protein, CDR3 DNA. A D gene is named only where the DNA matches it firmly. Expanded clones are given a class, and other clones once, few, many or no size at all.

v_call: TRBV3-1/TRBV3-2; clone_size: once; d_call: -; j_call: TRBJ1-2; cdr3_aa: CASSQEVPQGYTF; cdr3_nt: TGTGCCAGCAGCCAAGAAGTTCCACAAGGCTACACCTTC
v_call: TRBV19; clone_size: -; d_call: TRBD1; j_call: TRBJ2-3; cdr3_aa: CASSKTGMFLRRDTQYF; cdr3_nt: TGTGCCAGTAGTAAGACAGGGATGTTTCTCCGAAGGGATACGCAGTATTTT
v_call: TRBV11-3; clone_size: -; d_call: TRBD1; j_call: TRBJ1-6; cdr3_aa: CATRGTVNSPLHF; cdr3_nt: TGTGCCACCCGGGGGACAGTTAATTCACCCCTCCACTTT
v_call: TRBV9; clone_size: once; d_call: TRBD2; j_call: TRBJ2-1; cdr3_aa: CASSSGGTSGESGNEQFF; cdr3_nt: TGTGCCAGCAGCTCCGGAGGGACTAGCGGGGAGTCAGGGAATGAGCAGTTCTTC
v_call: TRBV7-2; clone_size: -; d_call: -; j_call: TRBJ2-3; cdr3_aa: CASSQGGGRDTQYF; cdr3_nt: TGTGCCAGCAGCCAAGGGGGGGGAAGGGATACGCAGTATTTT
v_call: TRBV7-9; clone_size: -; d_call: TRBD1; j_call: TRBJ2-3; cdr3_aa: CASSFRGDTQYF; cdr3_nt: TGTGCCAGCAGCTTCAGGGGGGATACGCAGTATTTT
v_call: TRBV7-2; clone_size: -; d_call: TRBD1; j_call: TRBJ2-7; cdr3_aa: CASRFPGQGYEQYF; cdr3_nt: TGTGCCAGCAGATTCCCGGGACAGGGCTACGAGCAGTACTTC
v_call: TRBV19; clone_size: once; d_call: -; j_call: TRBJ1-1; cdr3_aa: CASSDLRGTEAFF; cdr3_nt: TGTGCCAGTAGCGACCTTAGGGGTACTGAAGCTTTCTTT
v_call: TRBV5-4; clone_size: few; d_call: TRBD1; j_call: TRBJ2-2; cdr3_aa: CASSQGAQTSNTGELFF; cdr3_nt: TGTGCCAGCAGCCAGGGGGCGCAAACCTCGAACACCGGGGAGCTGTTTTTT
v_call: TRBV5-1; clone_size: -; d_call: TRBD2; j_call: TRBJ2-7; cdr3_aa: CASSSGLAPHEQYF; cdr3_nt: TGCGCCAGCAGCTCGGGACTAGCCCCCCACGAGCAGTACTTC
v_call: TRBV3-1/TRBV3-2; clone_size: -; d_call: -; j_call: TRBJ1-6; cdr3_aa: CASSQRANSPLHF; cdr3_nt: TGTGCCAGCAGCCAGCGAGCTAATTCACCCCTCCACTTT
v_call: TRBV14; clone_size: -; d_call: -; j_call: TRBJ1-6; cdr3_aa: CASSQEGTGLYSPLHF; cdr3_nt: TGTGCCAGCAGCCAAGAGGGTACAGGATTGTATTCACCCCTCCACTTT
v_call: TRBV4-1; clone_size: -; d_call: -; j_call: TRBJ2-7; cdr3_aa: CASSQEPGGFSSYEQYF; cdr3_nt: TGCGCCAGCAGCCAAGAGCCTGGGGGGTTCAGCTCCTACGAGCAGTACTTC
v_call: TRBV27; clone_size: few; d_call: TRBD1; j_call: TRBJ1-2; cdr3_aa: CASSLSRTGYGYTF; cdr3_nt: TGTGCCAGCAGTTTATCCCGGACAGGCTATGGCTACACCTTC
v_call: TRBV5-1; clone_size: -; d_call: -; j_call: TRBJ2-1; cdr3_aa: CASSLDYGPYNEQFF; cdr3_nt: TGCGCCAGCAGCTTAGACTATGGACCTTACAATGAGCAGTTCTTC
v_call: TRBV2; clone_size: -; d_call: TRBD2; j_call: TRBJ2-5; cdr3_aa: CASPTSGGAETQYF; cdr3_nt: TGTGCCAGCCCGACTAGCGGGGGGGCGGAGACCCAGTACTTC
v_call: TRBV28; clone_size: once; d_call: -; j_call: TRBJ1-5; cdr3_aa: CASRIPIGYNQPQHF; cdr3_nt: TGTGCCAGCAGAATCCCTATCGGGTACAATCAGCCCCAGCATTTT
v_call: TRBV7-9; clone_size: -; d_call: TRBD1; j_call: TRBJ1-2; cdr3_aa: CASSSRPGQGDYTF; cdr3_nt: TGTGCCAGCAGTTCTAGGCCGGGACAGGGAGACTACACCTTC
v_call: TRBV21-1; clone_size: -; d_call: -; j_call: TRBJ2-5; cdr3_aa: CASSNGTSPMETQYF; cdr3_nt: TGTGCCAGCAGCAATGGGACTAGCCCGATGGAGACCCAGTACTTC
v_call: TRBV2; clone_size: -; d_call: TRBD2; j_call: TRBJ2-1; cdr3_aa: CASSAGGGGRGEQFF; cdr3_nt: TGTGCCAGCAGTGCGGGGGGCGGGGGGCGGGGTGAGCAGTTCTTC
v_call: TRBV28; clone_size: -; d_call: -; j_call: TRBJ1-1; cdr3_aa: CASPPGGSRTEAFF; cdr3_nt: TGTGCCAGCCCACCCGGGGGGTCCCGCACTGAAGCTTTCTTT
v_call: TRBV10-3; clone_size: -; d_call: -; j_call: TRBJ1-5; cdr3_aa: CAISETGNQPQHF; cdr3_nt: TGTGCCATCAGTGAGACAGGGAATCAGCCCCAGCATTTT
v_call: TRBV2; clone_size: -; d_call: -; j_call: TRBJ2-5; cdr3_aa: CASSVNQETQYF; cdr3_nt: TGTGCCAGCAGTGTTAACCAAGAGACCCAGTACTTC
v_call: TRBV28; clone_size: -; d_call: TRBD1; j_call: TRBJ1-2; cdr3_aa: CASSLTGGAGYTF; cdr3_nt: TGTGCCAGCAGTCTCACAGGGGGCGCGGGCTACACCTTC
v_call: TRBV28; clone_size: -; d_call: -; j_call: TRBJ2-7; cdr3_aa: CASSLQVEQYF; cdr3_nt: TGTGCCAGCAGTTTACAGGTCGAGCAGTACTTC
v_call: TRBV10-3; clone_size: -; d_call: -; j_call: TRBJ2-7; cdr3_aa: CAIGTPVSYEQYF; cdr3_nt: TGTGCCATAGGGACTCCTGTATCCTACGAGCAGTACTTC
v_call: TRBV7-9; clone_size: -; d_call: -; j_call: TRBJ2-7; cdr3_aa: CASSRPGTEEQYF; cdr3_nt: TGTGCCAGCAGCCGCCCCGGGACTGAAGAGCAGTACTTC
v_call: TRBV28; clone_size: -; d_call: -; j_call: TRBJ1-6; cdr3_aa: CASRSGAYNSPLHF; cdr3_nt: TGTGCCAGCAGGTCAGGGGCCTATAATTCACCCCTCCACTTT
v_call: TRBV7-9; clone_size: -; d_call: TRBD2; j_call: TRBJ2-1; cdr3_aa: CASSLLAGGPEEQFF; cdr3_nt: TGTGCCAGCAGCTTACTAGCGGGAGGGCCTGAAGAGCAGTTCTTC
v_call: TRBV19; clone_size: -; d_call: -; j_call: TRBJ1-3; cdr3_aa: CASSPRYSGAGNTIYF; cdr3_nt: TGTGCCAGTAGTCCCCGATATTCGGGGGCTGGAAACACCATATATTTT
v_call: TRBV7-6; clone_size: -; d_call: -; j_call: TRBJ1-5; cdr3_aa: CASSLAWTAHQPQHF; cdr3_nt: TGTGCCAGCAGCTTAGCGTGGACAGCCCATCAGCCCCAGCATTTT
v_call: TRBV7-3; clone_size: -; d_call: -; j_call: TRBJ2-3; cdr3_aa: CASSPERASTDTQYF; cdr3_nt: TGTGCCAGCAGCCCTGAGCGGGCTAGCACAGATACGCAGTATTTT
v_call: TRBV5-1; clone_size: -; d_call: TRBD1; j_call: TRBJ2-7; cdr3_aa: CASRRSGQGSSYEQYF; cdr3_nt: TGCGCCAGCAGGCGCTCAGGACAGGGGAGCTCCTACGAGCAGTACTTC
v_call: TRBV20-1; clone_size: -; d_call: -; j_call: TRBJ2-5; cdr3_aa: CSASGGGSWQETQYF; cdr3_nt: TGCAGTGCTAGTGGTGGGGGGTCATGGCAAGAGACCCAGTACTTC
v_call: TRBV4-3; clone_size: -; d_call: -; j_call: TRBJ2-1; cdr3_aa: CASSQSLASLSNNEQFF; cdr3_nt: TGCGCCAGCAGCCAAAGTTTAGCTAGCCTTTCCAACAATGAGCAGTTCTTC
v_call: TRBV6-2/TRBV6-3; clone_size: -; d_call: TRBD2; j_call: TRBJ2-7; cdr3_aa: CASSAGSGGTYEQYF; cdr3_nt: TGTGCCAGCAGTGCCGGGAGCGGGGGCACCTACGAGCAGTACTTC
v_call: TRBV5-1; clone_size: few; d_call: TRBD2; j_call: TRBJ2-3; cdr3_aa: CASSWTSGVTDTQYF; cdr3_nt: TGCGCCAGCAGCTGGACTAGCGGGGTCACAGATACGCAGTATTTT